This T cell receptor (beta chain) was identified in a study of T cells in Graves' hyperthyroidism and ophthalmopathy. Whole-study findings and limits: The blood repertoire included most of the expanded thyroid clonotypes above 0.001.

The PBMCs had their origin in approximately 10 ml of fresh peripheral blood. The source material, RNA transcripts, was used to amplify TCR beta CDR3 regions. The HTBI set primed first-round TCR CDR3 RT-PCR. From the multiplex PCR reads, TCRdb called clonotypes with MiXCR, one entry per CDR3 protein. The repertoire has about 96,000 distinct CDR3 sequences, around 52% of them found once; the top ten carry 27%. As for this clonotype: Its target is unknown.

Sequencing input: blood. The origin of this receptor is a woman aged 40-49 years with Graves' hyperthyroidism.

The CDR3 DNA reads as TGTGCCAGCAGTTCCCCCCCGACAGCCCAAGAGACCCAGTACTTC. This codes for CASSSPPTAQETQYF. V gene TRBV12-3 or TRBV12-4 combines with J gene TRBJ2-5, with a tentative D call TRBD1 (5 bases). CDR3 length: 15 amino acids. Between the trimmed V and J ends, which lost 4 bases and 1 base, there was a span of 13 bases.